One and the same sample provided the 32 T cell receptor beta chains below, sequenced in a study of OX40 agonist ivuxolimab in advanced cancers. Using immunoSEQ multiplex PCR, the repertoire was profiled, and TCRdb retains in-frame clones only, with some absent. Here the sample spans tens of thousands of clones, 60% to 80% being singletons. The sample here was CD4+ or CD8+ T cells sorted from blood, taken in a trial of the OX40 agonist ivuxolimab. Every receptor here comes from an adult with an advanced solid tumor such as melanoma, head and neck, liver or kidney cancer.

The chain carries TRBV2 and TRBJ2-5; D is ambiguous. V was clipped by 7 bases and J by 4 bases, with 10 bases between them. Germline V gene lookup returns CDR1 SNHLY and CDR2 FYNNEI. This CDR3 contains 12 residues. CDR3 sequence reads: CASKKSRETQYF. The CDR3 coding sequence is TGTGCCAGCAAGAAGTCCCGAGAGACCCAGTACTTC.

V usage is TRBV7-2 and J usage is TRBJ1-2, with D perhaps TRBD1 (6 bases). Germline assignment: CDR1 SGHTA and CDR2 FQGNSA. The V gene lost 5 bases and the J gene lost 4 bases, with 17 bases spanning the gap. This CDR3 is 15 amino acids long. This chain's CDR3 is CASSPGGGAGYGYTF. The CDR3 DNA reads as TGTGCCAGCAGCCCAGGCGGGGGCGCGGGCTATGGCTACACCTTC.

This sequence joins TRBV2 and TRBJ2-7; 8 bases are a match to TRBD2. CDR3 length equals 15 residues. In germline, CDR1 is SNHLY, CDR2 FYNNEI. Germline trimming cut 4 bases from V and 2 bases from J; bases unmatched to any gene: 7. For the CDR3, the DNA is TGTGCCAGCAGTGTGGAGTTAGCGGGACCCTACGAGCAGTACTTC. This encodes CASSVELAGPYEQYF.

The chain employs TRBV7-6 and TRBJ2-1; 8 nucleotides align to TRBD2. The CDR3 has 15 residues. V was clipped by 2 bases and J by 3 bases; unmatched bases: 3. Germline V gene data show CDR1 as SGHVS and CDR2 as FNYEAQ. The DNA of the CDR3 is TGTGCCAGCAGCTTAACGGGAGGGGGCTACAATGAGCAGTTCTTC. This translates into CASSLTGGGYNEQFF.

The J gene is TRBJ2-3, the V gene TRBV5-4; 14 positions match TRBD2. Germline-derived CDR1 and CDR2 are SGHNT and YYREEE (reference sequence). The CDR3 has 18 amino acids. Losses at the gene ends were 0 bases for V and 5 bases for J; bases not matched to a gene: 8. The CDR3 coding sequence is TGTGCCAGCAGCTTGGAAATCGCCGGGACTAGCGGGAGAGATACGCAGTATTTT. Translated: CASSLEIAGTSGRDTQYF.

The gene calls are TRBV11-3 and TRBJ1-5; D ambiguous. Trimming cost V 2 bases and J 1 base, with 15 bases left between them. Germline V gene lookup returns CDR1 SGHNT and CDR2 YENEEA. The CDR3 consists of 17 residues. CDR3 loop: CASSLQRPVGSNQPQHF. DNA of the CDR3: TGTGCCAGCAGCTTACAACGACCGGTTGGGAGCAATCAGCCCCAGCATTTT. Supplemented by reference TRBV11-3 and TRBJ1-5, the full variable domain reads EAGVVQSPRYKIIEKKQPVAFWCNPISGHNTLYWYLQNLGQGPELLIRYENEEAVDDSQLPKDRFSAERLKGVDSTLKIQPAELGDSAVYLCASSLQRPVGSNQPQHFGDGTRLSIL.

The rearrangement joins TRBV19 to TRBJ1-5, with 9 bases identical to TRBD1. CDR3 length: 16 amino acids. CDR1 and CDR2 from the germline V gene are LNHDA and SQIVND (reference sequence). With 9 bases clipped from V and 6 bases from J, the junction kept 15 bases outside the gene matches. CDR3: CASKKKPGQGGQPQHF. Written as DNA, the CDR3 is TGTGCCAGCAAAAAAAAACCGGGACAGGGAGGTCAGCCCCAGCATTTT.

The rearrangement links TRBV7-6 to TRBJ2-2; unclear D gene. V lost 4 bases, J lost 1 base, and 4 bases lay in between. This CDR3 has 13 residues. The germline V gene has CDR1 SGHVS and CDR2 FNYEAQ. The chain's CDR3 is CASSSVNTGELFF. For the CDR3, the DNA is TGTGCCAGCAGCTCAGTGAACACCGGGGAGCTGTTTTTT.

Sample share makes this clone medium-sized. The V and J genes are TRBV7-3 and TRBJ1-1; perhaps TRBD1 as D (5 bases). The CDR3 has 14 amino acids. V was cut by 5 bases and J by 1 base, with 11 bases left in between. CDR1 SGHTA and CDR2 FQGTGA come from the germline V gene. As DNA, the CDR3 is TGTGCCAGCAGCCGCGGGCAGGGGAACACTGAAGCTTTCTTT. It yields the protein CASSRGQGNTEAFF.

This clone came up once. The chain couples TRBV5-4 to TRBJ2-2; D remains unclear. V lost 0 bases and J lost 1, with 7 bases in between. Germline-derived CDR1 and CDR2 are SGHNT and YYREEE (reference sequence). The CDR3 sequence is 15 residues long. The CDR3 protein is CASSLGFGNTGELFF. As DNA, the CDR3 is TGTGCCAGCAGCTTGGGATTTGGGAACACCGGGGAGCTGTTTTTT.

The V gene is TRBV19, the J gene TRBJ1-3, with D perhaps matching TRBD1 (6 bases). The CDR3 has 15 amino acids. CDR1 and CDR2 (germline): LNHDA, SQIVND (reference sequence). Trimming took 8 bases from V and 0 from J, leaving 14 bases between them. CDR3 coding DNA: TGTGCCAGTTTACCGGGACACCTCTCTGGAAACACCATATATTTT. This sequence encodes CASLPGHLSGNTIYF.

The rearrangement links TRBV19 to TRBJ2-1; tentatively, D is TRBD1 (5 bases). Trimming stripped 3 bases from V and 3 bases from J, with 12 bases between. The CDR3 contains 15 residues. CDR1 is LNHDA, CDR2 SQIVND, per germline (reference sequence). The CDR3 region is CASSMSGWGYNEQFF. The CDR3 nucleotides are TGTGCCAGTAGTATGTCAGGGTGGGGCTACAATGAGCAGTTCTTC.

The J gene is TRBJ2-7, the V gene TRBV27, with D possibly TRBD2 on 6 matching bases. V dropped 1 base and J dropped 6 bases, with 13 bases sitting between them. Germline lookup yields CDR1 MNHEY and CDR2 SMNVEV (reference sequence). CDR3 size: 14 residues. The CDR3 here is CASSLYGGAGEQYF. Written as DNA, the CDR3 is TGTGCCAGCAGTTTATACGGCGGGGCGGGCGAGCAGTACTTC.

This chain links TRBV19 with TRBJ1-2; no clear D. Trimming shortened V by 4 bases and J by 0 bases, and 9 bases separated the two germline ends. CDR1 and CDR2 (germline): LNHDA, SQIVND (reference sequence). This CDR3 region has 14 residues. The CDR3 sequence: CASSTRPTNYGYTF. The CDR3, as DNA: TGTGCCAGTAGTACCAGACCAACTAACTATGGCTACACCTTC.

The rearrangement joins TRBV30 to TRBJ2-7; 8 nucleotides agree with TRBD1. Germline loops: CDR1 GTSNPN, CDR2 SVGIG (reference sequence). This CDR3 contains 14 residues. Germline trimming cut 0 bases from V and 3 bases from J; bases unmatched to any gene: 4. The CDR3 sequence is CAWSVTGGVYEQYF. The DNA for the CDR3 is TGTGCCTGGAGTGTCACAGGGGGTGTCTACGAGCAGTACTTC. Supplemented by reference TRBV30 and TRBJ2-7, the full variable domain reads SQTIHQWPATLVQPVGSPLSLECTVEGTSNPNLYWYRQAAGRGLQLLFYSVGIGQISSEVPQNLSASRPQDRQFILSSKKLLLSDSGFYLCAWSVTGGVYEQYFGPGTRLTVT.

This clone appeared a single time. The chain recombines TRBV11-2 with TRBJ2-7; the match to TRBD1 covers 9 bases. The V segment lost 3 bases and the J segment 2 bases; nucleotides outside the gene matches: 8. The CDR3 has 16 residues. Germline V gives CDR1 SGHAT, CDR2 FQNNGV. Here the CDR3 reads CASSFPGTGRTYEQYF. The CDR3 DNA sequence: TGTGCCAGCAGCTTCCCCGGGACAGGGAGAACCTACGAGCAGTACTTC.

The gene calls are TRBV30 and TRBJ1-6; D is uncertain. The V gene lost 3 bases and the J gene lost 10 bases, with 10 bases spanning the gap. The CDR3 loop spans 12 amino acids. The germline V gene has CDR1 GTSNPN and CDR2 SVGIG (reference sequence). In DNA form, the CDR3 reads TGTGCCTGGAGGCAAACGGTATCACCCCTCCACTTT. This gives the protein CAWRQTVSPLHF.

The table lists this clone with a few counts. The V gene is TRBV18, the J gene TRBJ2-7; perhaps TRBD2 as D (5 bases). Trimming took 2 bases from V and 7 from J, leaving 9 bases between them. The CDR3 has 12 residues. CDR1 is KGHSH and CDR2 is LQKENI in the germline V gene. CDR3 sequence: CASSPGREEQYF. CDR3 sequence (DNA): TGTGCCAGCTCACCAGGTCGGGAAGAGCAGTACTTC.

V is TRBV28 and J is TRBJ1-2; no clear D gene. The V gene lost 6 bases and the J gene lost 7 bases, with 21 bases spanning the gap. The CDR3 is made up of 15 amino acids. The germline gives CDR1 MDHEN, CDR2 SYDVKM. The CDR3 is CASSLGSPRIRGYTF. The CDR3 nucleotides read TGTGCCAGCAGCCTAGGGAGCCCCCGAATTCGTGGCTACACCTTC.

The J gene is TRBJ2-1, the V gene TRBV5-1; 14 nucleotides match TRBD2. After removal of 3 bases from V and 10 bases from J, the junction contained 9 bases not matched to a gene. Germline CDR1 is SGHRS and CDR2 is YFSETQ. This CDR3 comprises 16 residues. In nucleotides, the CDR3 is TGCGCCAGCAGCTGGCTCGGGACTAGCGGGGGAAAAGAGCAGTTCTTC. Encoded protein: CASSWLGTSGGKEQFF.

This clone has just one count. The chain employs TRBV7-2 and TRBJ1-1, with 7 bases identical to TRBD1. V gave up 5 bases and J gave up 3 bases; unmatched junction bases: 9. CDR3 length: 15 amino acids. Germline V gene lookup returns CDR1 SGHTA and CDR2 FQGNSA. The CDR3 DNA reads as TGTGCCAGCAGCCCAGGAGGCAGGGGGTACACTGAAGCTTTCTTT. It specifies CASSPGGRGYTEAFF.

The chain carries TRBV6-1 and TRBJ2-1; 13 nucleotides match TRBD2. Germline V gene data show CDR1 as MNHNS and CDR2 as SASEGT. CDR3 length: 15 residues. V lost 7 bases to trimming and J lost 3 bases; unmatched junction nucleotides: 3. The chain's CDR3 is CASKLAGGDYNEQFF. The DNA of the CDR3 is TGTGCCAGCAAACTAGCGGGAGGGGACTACAATGAGCAGTTCTTC.

The chain combines TRBV28 with TRBJ1-2; D unclear. Germline-derived CDR1 and CDR2 are MDHEN and SYDVKM. The CDR3 sequence is 13 residues long. The ends were cut back, 2 bases at V and 1 base at J, with 5 bases in the middle. This CDR3 is CASSLPGNYGYTF. CDR3 bases: TGTGCCAGCAGTTTACCGGGTAACTATGGCTACACCTTC.

The chain has TRBV27 and TRBJ2-4, with no clear D. The germline CDR1 and CDR2 sequences are MNHEY and SMNVEV (reference sequence). The ends were cut back, 4 bases at V and 0 bases at J, with 4 bases in the middle. This CDR3 region has 13 residues. The CDR3: CASSSPAKNIQYF. The CDR3 DNA reads TGTGCCAGCAGTTCCCCAGCCAAAAACATTCAGTACTTC.

The V gene is TRBV6-1, the J gene TRBJ2-7, with a weak D call TRBD2 (5 bases). This CDR3 region has 15 residues. Trimming left V 3 bases short and J 2 bases short, with 14 bases between. Germline V CDR1 and CDR2: MNHNS, SASEGT. Here the CDR3 reads CASSDGSVGTYEQYF. For the CDR3, the DNA is TGTGCCAGCAGTGATGGTAGCGTTGGTACCTACGAGCAGTACTTC.

The chain is built from TRBV5-1 and TRBJ2-7; D may match TRBD1 or TRBD2 (6 bases each). CDR3 length equals 15 residues. Germline V gives CDR1 SGHRS, CDR2 YFSETQ. V dropped 4 bases and J dropped 2 bases, with 16 bases sitting between them. CDR3 amino acids: CASSRQGGTTYEQYF. The CDR3, as DNA: TGCGCCAGCAGCCGCCAGGGCGGGACAACCTACGAGCAGTACTTC.

The chain recombines TRBV28 with TRBJ1-1, with TRBD1 matching over 8 bases. From germline, CDR1 is MDHEN and CDR2 SYDVKM. This CDR3 comprises 15 residues. Trimming removed 0 bases from V and 6 bases from J; junction bases left unmatched: 6. This CDR3 reads CASSLWGAGGPEAFF. The CDR3 region has the DNA TGTGCCAGCAGTTTATGGGGGGCAGGGGGCCCTGAAGCTTTCTTT.

The chain recombines TRBV10-3 with TRBJ2-7; D unclear. CDR1 and CDR2 from the germline V gene are ENHRY and SYGVKD. CDR3 length equals 11 residues. The ends were cut back, 4 bases at V and 5 bases at J, with 6 bases in the middle. The CDR3 region has the DNA TGTGCCATCAGTGGAAGCGACGAGCAGTACTTC. Its protein is CAISGSDEQYF.

This clone was detected only a few times. The chain combines TRBV5-8 with TRBJ2-6; D call uncertain. CDR1 is SGHTS, CDR2 YDEGEE, per germline. V was clipped by 1 base and J by 2 bases, with 7 bases between them. This CDR3 spans 15 amino acids. Written as DNA, the CDR3 is TGTGCCAGCAGCTTGAGAGGAGCTGGGGCCAACGTCCTGACTTTC. Translated, it gives CASSLRGAGANVLTF.

The chain carries TRBV19 and TRBJ1-3; D gene uncertain. The CDR3 is 14 residues long. V lost 3 bases, J lost 8 bases, and 14 bases lay in between. From germline, CDR1 is LNHDA and CDR2 SQIVND (reference sequence). The CDR3 sequence: CASSIIGRSDTIYF. In nucleotides, the CDR3 is TGTGCCAGTAGTATTATTGGCAGGTCGGACACCATATATTTT. The variable domain in full, completed from reference TRBV19 and TRBJ1-3, reads DGGITQSPKYLFRKEGQNVTLSCEQNLNHDAMYWYRQDPGQGLRLIYYSQIVNDFQKGDIAEGYSVSREKKESFPLTVTSAQKNPTAFYLCASSIIGRSDTIYFGEGSWLTVV.

In this sample, this clone turned up once. This chain links TRBV5-1 with TRBJ2-5; the D gene is possibly TRBD2 (6 bases). Germline V CDR1 and CDR2: SGHRS, YFSETQ. This CDR3 is 15 amino acids long. Trimming left V 1 base short and J 2 bases short, with 12 bases between. CDR3 residues: CASSLRYGGQETQYF. The CDR3 DNA reads TGCGCCAGCAGCTTGCGGTATGGGGGGCAAGAGACCCAGTACTTC. The full variable domain, completed using reference TRBV5-1 and TRBJ2-5, is KAGVTQTPRYLIKTRGQQVTLSCSPISGHRSVSWYQQTPGQGLQFLFEYFSETQRNKGNFPGRFSGRQFSNSRSEMNVSTLELGDSALYLCASSLRYGGQETQYFGPGTRLLVL.

The genes are TRBV9 and TRBJ2-6; tentative D call: TRBD2 (5 bases). Deletions cut 0 bases from V and 1 base from J, with 14 bases between. Germline lookup yields CDR1 SGDLS and CDR2 YYNGEE. CDR3 length equals 18 residues. The CDR3 DNA follows: TGTGCCAGCAGCGTAGATTCGAGGGTGGGGTCTGGGGCCAACGTCCTGACTTTC. Its protein product is CASSVDSRVGSGANVLTF.